Detailed here is one T cell receptor (beta chain). The antigen is not known. The J segment lost 4 bases and the V segment lost 0 bases, leaving 6 bases of the junction unmatched. CDR3 length equals 16 residues. CDR1 is MNHEY, CDR2 SVGAGI, per germline. The sample comes from a study of long-term antiretroviral therapy in people with HIV. General study findings and limits: An increase in diversity followed ART, yet levels stayed below transplant donor controls. Regardless of time point, clones expanded before ART dominated the repertoire. HIV repertoires spanned narrower CDR3 length ranges than controls.

An immunoSEQ assay, version v3.0, was performed at survey level. Only in-frame clones appear in the TCRdb table, and some are missing; sequencing was by immunoSEQ multiplex PCR. The sample carries around 6,700 clones, roughly 88% recorded once. V and J are TRBV6-5 and TRBJ1-3, with TRBD1 identical over 7 bases. Sequences were derived from unsorted PBMCs, sampled 3.7 years after starting antiretroviral therapy. The source of this sequence is a woman in her fifties or sixties with HIV. CDR3 amino acids: CASSYSNRGLGNTIYF. The CDR3 coding sequence is TGTGCCAGCAGTTACTCGAATAGGGGGCTCGGAAACACCATATATTTT.